Shown below are 17 T cell receptor beta chains from a single sample sequenced in a study of blood T cell repertoires in COVID-19. This table comes from immunoSEQ multiplex PCR, and its TCRdb copy is limited to in-frame clones, with some not included. The data contain 340,000 or so clones, about nine tenths of them singletons. Sequenced: peripheral blood. Source of these receptors: a man aged 50-59 years with active or convalescent COVID-19.

The chain has TRBV14 and TRBJ2-1, with 8 nucleotides matching TRBD2. The V and J ends lost 4 bases and 2 bases, in that order; junction bases with no gene match: 10. This CDR3 contains 17 residues. Per germline, CDR1 SGHDN and CDR2 FVKESK. CDR3 DNA: TGTGCCAGCAGCCCACCCCTGGGGCGGGAGGCCTACAATGAGCAGTTCTTC. This encodes CASSPPLGREAYNEQFF.

The V call is TRBV28, the J call TRBJ1-1; D call uncertain. CDR1 and CDR2 from the germline V gene are MDHEN and SYDVKM. The V end lost 5 bases, the J end lost 11 bases, and 15 bases lay between the germline ends. The CDR3 sequence is 12 residues long. CDR3: CASSTRPEVAFF. CDR3 nucleotide sequence: TGTGCCAGCAGTACGCGTCCTGAGGTGGCTTTCTTT.

The chain carries TRBV7-2 and TRBJ2-7, with 9 bases fitting TRBD1. Germline loops: CDR1 SGHTA, CDR2 FQGNSA. J gave up 7 bases and V 2 bases, and 9 bases lay outside the gene matches. The CDR3 runs to 15 residues. The DNA for the CDR3 is TGTGCCAGCAGCTTATCGGGACAGGGTGAATGGGAGCAGTACTTC. As protein: CASSLSGQGEWEQYF.

V is TRBV3-1 (or the pseudogene TRBV3-2) and J is TRBJ1-2, with 11 bases matching TRBD1. Trimming cost V 4 bases and J 7 bases; bases outside gene matches: 2. This CDR3 region has 13 residues. Germline V gene data show CDR1 as LGHDT and CDR2 as YNNKEL (reference sequence). CDR3 in DNA: TGTGCCAGCAGCCGCGGGACAGGGGGTGGCTACACCTTC. This codes for CASSRGTGGGYTF.

The chain is built from TRBV7-9 and TRBJ1-1; 9 nucleotides align to TRBD1. Unmatched junction bases numbered 7, after V lost 4 bases and J lost 1 base. The CDR3 is made up of 16 amino acids. Germline assignment: CDR1 SEHNR and CDR2 FQNEAQ (reference sequence). The CDR3 region is CASSYEPGQGNTEAFF. CDR3 bases: TGTGCCAGCAGCTACGAACCGGGACAGGGGAACACTGAAGCTTTCTTT.

The chain links TRBV7-9 to TRBJ2-7; D not certain. This CDR3 spans 11 amino acids. Trimming shortened V by 5 bases and J by 5 bases, and 7 bases separated the two germline ends. From germline, CDR1 is SEHNR and CDR2 FQNEAQ (reference sequence). The CDR3 reads CASSPRDEQYF. For the CDR3, the DNA is TGTGCCAGCAGCCCCCGTGACGAGCAGTACTTC. Using reference TRBV7-9 and TRBJ2-7 for the parts outside the CDR3, the full variable domain is DTGVSQNPRHKITKRGQNVTFRCDPISEHNRLYWYRQTLGQGPEFLTYFQNEAQLEKSRLLSDRFSAERPKGSFSTLEIQRTEQGDSAMYLCASSPRDEQYFGPGTRLTVT.

The gene calls are TRBV28 and TRBJ1-2; maybe TRBD1 (6 bases). V shed 4 bases and J shed 6 bases, with 12 bases lying between them. The CDR3 runs to 13 residues. CDR1 and CDR2 (germline): MDHEN, SYDVKM. CDR3 residues: CASSSRGVDGYTF. The DNA for the CDR3 is TGTGCCAGCAGTTCCAGGGGTGTCGATGGCTACACCTTC.

The chain joins TRBV19 to TRBJ1-1, with D possibly matching TRBD1 (5 bases). The V gene lost 8 bases and the J gene lost 7 bases, with 11 bases spanning the gap. CDR1 and CDR2 (germline): LNHDA, SQIVND (reference sequence). The CDR3 is made up of 11 amino acids. The CDR3 DNA sequence: TGTGCCAGTGGCCGGACAATTGAAGCTTTCTTT. It codes for CASGRTIEAFF.

As to this clone: Other nucleotide sequences from this sample produce the same CDR3. This chain connects TRBV7-9 to TRBJ1-5, with 7 bases that match TRBD1. In germline, CDR1 is SEHNR, CDR2 FQNEAQ (reference sequence). The ends lost 6 bases at V and 4 bases at J; junction bases unmatched: 3. This CDR3 spans 13 amino acids. The CDR3 sequence is CASSPQGNQPQHF. CDR3 sequence (DNA): TGTGCCAGCAGTCCACAGGGGAATCAGCCCCAGCATTTT.

V and J are TRBV4-2 and TRBJ1-6, with a tentative D call TRBD1 (5 bases). Trimming pared 1 base from V and 7 bases from J, leaving 11 bases between. CDR3 length equals 15 residues. CDR1 is LGHNA and CDR2 is YNFKEQ in the germline V gene. CDR3 sequence: CASSQGLQGNSPLHF. Here the CDR3 DNA reads TGTGCCAGCAGCCAAGGGTTGCAGGGAAATTCACCCCTCCACTTT.

The CDR3 sequence is CASSLYASVNTGELFF. The CDR3, as DNA: TGCGCCAGCAGCTTGTATGCTAGCGTGAACACCGGGGAGCTGTTTTTT. The chain recombines TRBV5-1 with TRBJ2-2; D might be TRBD2 (6 bases). This CDR3 contains 16 residues. CDR1 SGHRS and CDR2 YFSETQ come from the germline V gene. V was shortened by 1 base and J by 1 base, with 11 bases between the two germline ends. The full variable domain, completed using reference TRBV5-1 and TRBJ2-2, is KAGVTQTPRYLIKTRGQQVTLSCSPISGHRSVSWYQQTPGQGLQFLFEYFSETQRNKGNFPGRFSGRQFSNSRSEMNVSTLELGDSALYLCASSLYASVNTGELFFGEGSRLTVL.

The V gene is TRBV30, the J gene TRBJ2-4; the D gene is possibly TRBD1 (6 bases). Trimming shortened V by 5 bases and J by 1 base, and 6 bases separated the two germline ends. Germline CDR1 is GTSNPN and CDR2 is SVGIG (reference sequence). This CDR3 has 12 residues. The CDR3 region has the DNA TGTGCCTGGGGACAGGCCAAAAACATTCAGTACTTC. Translation gives CAWGQAKNIQYF.

The chain joins TRBV27 to TRBJ1-1, with 10 positions matching TRBD1. Germline lookup yields CDR1 MNHEY and CDR2 SMNVEV (reference sequence). Trimming took 5 bases from V and 6 from J; bases not matched to a gene: 6. This CDR3 comprises 14 residues. CDR3 sequence reads: CASSTRQGASEAFF. CDR3 coding DNA: TGTGCCAGCAGTACAAGACAGGGGGCCTCTGAAGCTTTCTTT.

V is TRBV10-3 and J is TRBJ1-3; TRBD1 is a possible D gene (5 bases). V lost 0 bases and J 5 bases, leaving 11 bases between the germline ends. The V gene's germline CDR1 is ENHRY and CDR2 SYGVKD. The CDR3 runs to 15 residues. The CDR3 bases are TGTGCCATCAGTGAGTCGGGGGGGAGCAGAAACACCATATATTTT. Translation gives CAISESGGSRNTIYF.

This chain connects TRBV30 to TRBJ1-1, with 8 positions matching TRBD1. This CDR3 comprises 13 residues. The V gene's germline CDR1 is GTSNPN and CDR2 SVGIG (reference sequence). V was clipped by 3 bases and J by 3 bases; unmatched bases: 3. CDR3 loop: CAWSRGLDTEAFF. The CDR3 DNA reads as TGTGCCTGGAGCAGGGGGCTTGACACTGAAGCTTTCTTT.

The chain joins TRBV10-3 to TRBJ1-1, with D maybe TRBD1 (5 bases). Trimming shortened V by 0 bases and J by 6 bases, and 11 bases separated the two germline ends. Per the germline V gene, CDR1 is ENHRY and CDR2 is SYGVKD. The CDR3 runs 14 residues. DNA for the CDR3: TGTGCCATCAGTGAGTCGGGGGGAGGGGCTGAAGCTTTCTTT. Translation gives CAISESGGGAEAFF.

The CDR3: CASSAGDRTDTQYF. For the CDR3, the DNA is TGTGCCAGCAGTGCGGGGGACCGCACAGATACGCAGTATTTT. The chain uses TRBV28 and TRBJ2-3; 7 positions agree with TRBD2. From germline, CDR1 is MDHEN and CDR2 SYDVKM. The CDR3 extends over 14 amino acids. V lost 5 bases and J lost 1; bases outside the gene matches: 3.